Here is one TCR beta chain with its context. The antigen remains unidentified. Both 60 Vbeta primers and 13 Jbeta primers went into the PCR. Repertoires were generated with immunoSEQ multiplex PCR, while TCRdb's copy carries only in-frame clones and drops some. The repertoire holds fewer than 100,000 clones, with under 75% as singletons. This sample was taken from a study of cytomegalovirus exposure and HLA in healthy donors. Study information: Earlier sequencing of 150 million to 200 million T cells yielded 100 million to 120 million unique TCR beta sequences. Study-wide findings and caveats: Researchers reported in a later analysis that a missense DCLRE1C variant was tied to TCR beta V- and J-gene trimming.

The sequenced sample was PBMCs. This clonotype was sampled from a female donor in good health and CMV-seronegative.

In DNA, the CDR3 is TGTGCCAGCAGTTGGAGCAGGGGCCAAGGCTATGGCTACACCTTC. Translated: CASSWSRGQGYGYTF. The chain links TRBV28 to TRBJ1-2, with D possibly matching TRBD1 (6 bases). V lost 4 bases to trimming and J lost 4 bases, with 16 bases between them. The CDR3 runs 15 residues. Germline V lookup: CDR1 MDHEN, CDR2 SYDVKM.